These 3 T cell receptor beta chains share one sample of origin, sequenced in a study of cytomegalovirus exposure and HLA in healthy donors. PCR was performed using 60 Vbeta and 13 Jbeta primers. Assay used: immunoSEQ multiplex PCR; TCRdb lists only in-frame clones, some missing. The data hold roughly 100,000 clones, with around three quarters observed a single time. The source material was PBMCs. The source is a man aged 35-49 years in good health and CMV-seronegative.

The chain uses TRBV7-3 and TRBJ1-1, with TRBD1 as a possible D gene (6 bases). This CDR3 contains 15 residues. CDR1 is SGHTA, CDR2 FQGTGA, per germline. Trimming left V 2 bases short and J 4 bases short, with 14 bases between. For the CDR3, the DNA is TGTGCCAGCAGCTTAGCTGGGGGCAGCGGCACTGAAGCTTTCTTT. Translating gives CASSLAGGSGTEAFF.

The rearrangement joins TRBV30 to TRBJ2-2; 7 bases line up with TRBD1. V was clipped by 3 bases and J by 4 bases; unmatched bases: 2. This CDR3 contains 13 residues. Germline loops: CDR1 GTSNPN, CDR2 SVGIG (reference sequence). The CDR3 nucleotides read TGTGCCTGGAGGACAGGGTCCACCGGGGAGCTGTTTTTT. The encoded protein is CAWRTGSTGELFF.

The CDR3: CASSTRGKAGGMETQYF. CDR3 nucleotides: TGTGCCAGCAGCACCAGGGGCAAAGCGGGGGGTATGGAGACCCAGTACTTC. J is TRBJ2-5 and V is TRBV7-9; TRBD2 matches 9 bases. Germline-derived CDR1 and CDR2 are SEHNR and FQNEAQ (reference sequence). The CDR3 loop spans 17 amino acids. The V and J ends lost 5 bases and 5 bases, in that order; junction bases with no gene match: 15.